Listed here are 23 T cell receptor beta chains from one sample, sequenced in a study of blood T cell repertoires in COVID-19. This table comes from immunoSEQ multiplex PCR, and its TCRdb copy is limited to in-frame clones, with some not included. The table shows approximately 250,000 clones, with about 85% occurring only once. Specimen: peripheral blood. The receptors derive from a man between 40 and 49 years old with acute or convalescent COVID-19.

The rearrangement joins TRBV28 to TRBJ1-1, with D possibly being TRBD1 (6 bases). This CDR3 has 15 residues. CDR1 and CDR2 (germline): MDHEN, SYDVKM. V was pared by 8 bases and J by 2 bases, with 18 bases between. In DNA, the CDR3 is TGTGCCAGCCTCGGGACAACTCACGATAACACTGAAGCTTTCTTT. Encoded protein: CASLGTTHDNTEAFF.

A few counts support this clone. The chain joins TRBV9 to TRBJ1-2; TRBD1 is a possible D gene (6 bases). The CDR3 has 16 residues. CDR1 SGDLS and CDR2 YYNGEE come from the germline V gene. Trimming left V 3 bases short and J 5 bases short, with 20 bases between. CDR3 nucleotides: TGTGCCAGCAGCGCAACCGCAACAGGGAAATGGTATGGCTACACCTTC. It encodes CASSATATGKWYGYTF.

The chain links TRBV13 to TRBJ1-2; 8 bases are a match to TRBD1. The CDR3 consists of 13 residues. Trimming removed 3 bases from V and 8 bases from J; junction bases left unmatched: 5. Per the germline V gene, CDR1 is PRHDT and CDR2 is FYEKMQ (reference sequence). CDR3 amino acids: CASSLTGVVGYTF. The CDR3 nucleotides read TGTGCCAGCAGCTTGACAGGGGTGGTCGGCTACACCTTC.

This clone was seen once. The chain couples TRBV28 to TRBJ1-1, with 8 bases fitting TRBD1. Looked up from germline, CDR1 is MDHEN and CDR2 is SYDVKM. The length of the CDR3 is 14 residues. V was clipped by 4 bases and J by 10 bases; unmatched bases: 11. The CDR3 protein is CASSWRQGLSLAFF. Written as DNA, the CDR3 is TGTGCCAGCAGTTGGAGACAGGGGCTCTCTCTAGCTTTCTTT.

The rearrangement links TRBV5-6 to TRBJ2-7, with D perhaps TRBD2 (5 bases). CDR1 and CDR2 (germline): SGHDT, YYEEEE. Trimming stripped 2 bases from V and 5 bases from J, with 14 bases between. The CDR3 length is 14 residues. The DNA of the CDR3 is TGTGCCAGCAGCTTCTTAGGGAGTTCCCACGAGCAGTACTTC. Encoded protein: CASSFLGSSHEQYF.

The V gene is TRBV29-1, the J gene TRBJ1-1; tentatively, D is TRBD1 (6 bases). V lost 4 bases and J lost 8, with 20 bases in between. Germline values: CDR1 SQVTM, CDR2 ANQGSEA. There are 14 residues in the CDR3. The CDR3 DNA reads TGCAGCGTTGGGGCCCTGACAGGTCGGCGCGAAGCTTTCTTT. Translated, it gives CSVGALTGRREAFF.

The CDR3 is CASSLGGQGAFYGYTF. The CDR3 DNA reads as TGTGCCAGCAGTCTCGGGGGACAGGGGGCTTTCTATGGCTACACCTTC. The chain has TRBV28 and TRBJ1-2; 12 bases line up with TRBD1. Looked up from germline, CDR1 is MDHEN and CDR2 is SYDVKM. The CDR3 spans 16 residues. V gave up 5 bases and J gave up 4 bases; unmatched junction bases: 8.

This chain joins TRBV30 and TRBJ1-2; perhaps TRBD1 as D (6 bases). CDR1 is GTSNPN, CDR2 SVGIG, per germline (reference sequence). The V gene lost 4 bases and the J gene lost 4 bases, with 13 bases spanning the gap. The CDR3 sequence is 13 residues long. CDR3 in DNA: TGTGCCTGGACCCCCGGACAGTCCTATGGCTACACCTTC. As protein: CAWTPGQSYGYTF.

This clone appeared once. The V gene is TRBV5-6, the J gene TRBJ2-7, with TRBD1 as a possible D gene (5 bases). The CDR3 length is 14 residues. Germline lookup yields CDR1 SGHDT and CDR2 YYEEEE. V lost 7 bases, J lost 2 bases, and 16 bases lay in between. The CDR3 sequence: CASLGPQGTYEQYF. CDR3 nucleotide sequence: TGTGCCAGCCTTGGGCCCCAGGGCACCTACGAGCAGTACTTC.

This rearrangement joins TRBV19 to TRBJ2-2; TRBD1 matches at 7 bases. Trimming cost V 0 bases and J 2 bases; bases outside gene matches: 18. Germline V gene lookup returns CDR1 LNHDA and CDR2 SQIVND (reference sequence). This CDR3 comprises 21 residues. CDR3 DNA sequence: TGTGCCAGTAGTATAGATTTTCTCTCCCGGGACAGAGCCCAAAACACCGGGGAGCTGTTTTTT. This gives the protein CASSIDFLSRDRAQNTGELFF.

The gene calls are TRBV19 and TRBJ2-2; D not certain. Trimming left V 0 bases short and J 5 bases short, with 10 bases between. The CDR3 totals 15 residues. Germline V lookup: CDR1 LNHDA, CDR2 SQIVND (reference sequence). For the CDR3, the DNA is TGTGCCAGTAGTATAGAATCGTCAGGAACCGGGGAGCTGTTTTTT. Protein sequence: CASSIESSGTGELFF.

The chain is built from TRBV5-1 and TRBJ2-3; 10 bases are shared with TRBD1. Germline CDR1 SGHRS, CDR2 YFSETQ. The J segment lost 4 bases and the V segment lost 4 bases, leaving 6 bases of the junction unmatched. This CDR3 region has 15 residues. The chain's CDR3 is CASSMTGGGADTQYF. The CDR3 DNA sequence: TGCGCCAGCAGCATGACAGGGGGCGGCGCAGATACGCAGTATTTT. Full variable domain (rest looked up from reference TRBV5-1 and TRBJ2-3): KAGVTQTPRYLIKTRGQQVTLSCSPISGHRSVSWYQQTPGQGLQFLFEYFSETQRNKGNFPGRFSGRQFSNSRSEMNVSTLELGDSALYLCASSMTGGGADTQYFGPGTRLTVL.

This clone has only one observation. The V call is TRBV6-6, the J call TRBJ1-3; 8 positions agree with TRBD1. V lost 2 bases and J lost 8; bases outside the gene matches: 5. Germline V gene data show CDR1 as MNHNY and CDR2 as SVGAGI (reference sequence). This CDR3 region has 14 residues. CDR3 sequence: CASSYGQGLDTIYF. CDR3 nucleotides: TGTGCCAGCAGTTACGGACAGGGTTTAGACACCATATATTTT.

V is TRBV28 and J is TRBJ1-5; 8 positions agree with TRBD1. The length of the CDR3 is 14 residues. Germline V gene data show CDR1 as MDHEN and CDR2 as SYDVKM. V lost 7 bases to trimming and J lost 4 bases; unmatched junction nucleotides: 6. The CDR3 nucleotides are TGTGCCAGCACCTCGACAGGGGATAATCAGCCCCAGCATTTT. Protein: CASTSTGDNQPQHF.

The CDR3 DNA sequence: TGTGCCAGCAGCCAAGATCCCCGCACCGGGACCCAGTACTTC. It codes for CASSQDPRTGTQYF. This sequence joins TRBV3-1 (or the pseudogene TRBV3-2) and TRBJ2-5; D is uncertain. The CDR3 contains 14 residues. Germline V gene data show CDR1 as LGHDT and CDR2 as YNNKEL (reference sequence). Trimming cost V 0 bases and J 7 bases, with 12 bases left between them.

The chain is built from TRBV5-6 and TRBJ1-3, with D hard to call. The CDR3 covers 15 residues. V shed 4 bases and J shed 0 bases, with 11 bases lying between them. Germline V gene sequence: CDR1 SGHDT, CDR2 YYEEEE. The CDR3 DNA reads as TGTGCCAGCAGCCTCAGGTTAACCTCTGGAAACACCATATATTTT. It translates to CASSLRLTSGNTIYF.

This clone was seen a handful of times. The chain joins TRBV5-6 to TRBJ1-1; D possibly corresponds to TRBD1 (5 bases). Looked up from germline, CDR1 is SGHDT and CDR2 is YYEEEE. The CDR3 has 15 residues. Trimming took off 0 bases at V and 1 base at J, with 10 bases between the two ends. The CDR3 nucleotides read TGTGCCAGCAGCTTGGGCGGGGGTACGAACACTGAAGCTTTCTTT. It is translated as CASSLGGGTNTEAFF.

The DNA of the CDR3 is TGCGCCAGCAGCGAACACACGCTCCCACCGGGTGGCTACACCTTC. Encoded protein: CASSEHTLPPGGYTF. The rearrangement uses TRBV4-1 and TRBJ1-2, with D hard to call. V was shortened by 5 bases and J by 7 bases, with 20 bases between the two germline ends. Per germline, CDR1 MGHRA and CDR2 YSYEKL. There are 15 residues in the CDR3.

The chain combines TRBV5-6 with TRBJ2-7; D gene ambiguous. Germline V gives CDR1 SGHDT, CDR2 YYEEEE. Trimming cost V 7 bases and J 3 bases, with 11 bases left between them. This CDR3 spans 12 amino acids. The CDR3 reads CASSESVYEQYF. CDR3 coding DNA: TGTGCCAGCTCCGAGTCCGTCTACGAGCAGTACTTC.

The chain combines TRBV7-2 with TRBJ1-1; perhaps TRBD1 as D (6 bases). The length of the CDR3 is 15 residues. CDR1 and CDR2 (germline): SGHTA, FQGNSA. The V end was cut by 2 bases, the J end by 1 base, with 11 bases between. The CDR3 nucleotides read TGTGCCAGCAGCTTAATACCACAGGGGAACACTGAAGCTTTCTTT. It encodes CASSLIPQGNTEAFF.

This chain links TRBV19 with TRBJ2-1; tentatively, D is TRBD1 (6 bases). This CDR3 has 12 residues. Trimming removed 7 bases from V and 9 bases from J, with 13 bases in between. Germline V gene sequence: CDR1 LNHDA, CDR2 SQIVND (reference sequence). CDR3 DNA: TGTGCCAGTACCTACCTAGGGGGTGAGCAGTTCTTC. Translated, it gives CASTYLGGEQFF.

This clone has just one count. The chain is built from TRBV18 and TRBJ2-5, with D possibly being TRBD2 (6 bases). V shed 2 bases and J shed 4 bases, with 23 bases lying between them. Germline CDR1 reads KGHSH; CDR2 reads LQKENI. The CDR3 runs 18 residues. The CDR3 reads CASSPVGPGLSMRETQYF. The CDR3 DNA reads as TGTGCCAGCTCACCAGTCGGGCCGGGACTCTCTATGCGAGAGACCCAGTACTTC.

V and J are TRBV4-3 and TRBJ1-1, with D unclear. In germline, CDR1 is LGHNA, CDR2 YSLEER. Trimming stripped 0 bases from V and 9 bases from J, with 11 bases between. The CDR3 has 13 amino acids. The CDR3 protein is CASSQDRRSQAFF. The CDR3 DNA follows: TGCGCCAGCAGCCAAGATAGGAGGAGCCAAGCTTTCTTT.